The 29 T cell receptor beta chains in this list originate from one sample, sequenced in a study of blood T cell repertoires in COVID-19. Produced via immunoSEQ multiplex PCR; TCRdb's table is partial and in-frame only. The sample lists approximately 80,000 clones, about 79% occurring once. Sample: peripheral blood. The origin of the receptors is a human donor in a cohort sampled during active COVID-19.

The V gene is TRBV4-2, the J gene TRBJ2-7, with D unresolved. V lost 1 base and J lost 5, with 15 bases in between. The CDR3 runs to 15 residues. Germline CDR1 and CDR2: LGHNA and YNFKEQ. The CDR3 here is CASSQAGYGLDEQYF. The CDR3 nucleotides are TGTGCCAGCAGCCAAGCTGGTTACGGTCTAGACGAGCAGTACTTC.

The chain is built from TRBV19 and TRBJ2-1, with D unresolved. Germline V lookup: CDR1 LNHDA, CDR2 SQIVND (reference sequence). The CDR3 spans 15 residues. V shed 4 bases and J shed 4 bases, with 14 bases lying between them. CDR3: CASSNSPLYYNEQFF. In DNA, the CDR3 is TGTGCCAGTAGTAATAGCCCACTCTATTACAATGAGCAGTTCTTC.

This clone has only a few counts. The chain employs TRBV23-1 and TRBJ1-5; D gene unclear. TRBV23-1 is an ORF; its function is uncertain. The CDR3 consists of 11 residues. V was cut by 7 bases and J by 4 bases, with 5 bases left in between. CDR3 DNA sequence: TGCGCCAGCACCGTTAATCAGCCCCAGCATTTT. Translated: CASTVNQPQHF.

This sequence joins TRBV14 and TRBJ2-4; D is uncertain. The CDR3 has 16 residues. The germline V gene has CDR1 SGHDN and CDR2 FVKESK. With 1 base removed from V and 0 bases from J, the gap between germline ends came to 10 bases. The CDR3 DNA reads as TGTGCCAGCAGCCAAGCAAACAGTCTAGCCAAAAACATTCAGTACTTC. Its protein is CASSQANSLAKNIQYF.

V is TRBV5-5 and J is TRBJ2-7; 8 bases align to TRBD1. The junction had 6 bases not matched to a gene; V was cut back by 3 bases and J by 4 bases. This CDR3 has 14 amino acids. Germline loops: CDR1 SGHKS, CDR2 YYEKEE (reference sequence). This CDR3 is CASSWIRGPYEQYF. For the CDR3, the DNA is TGTGCCAGCAGCTGGATCAGGGGGCCTTACGAGCAGTACTTC.

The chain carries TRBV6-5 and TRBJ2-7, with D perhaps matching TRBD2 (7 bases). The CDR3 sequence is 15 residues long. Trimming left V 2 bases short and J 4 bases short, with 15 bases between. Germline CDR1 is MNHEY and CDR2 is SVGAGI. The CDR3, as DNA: TGTGCCAGCAGTTACGTTGAGGGGGGGAGGTACGAGCAGTACTTC. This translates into CASSYVEGGRYEQYF.

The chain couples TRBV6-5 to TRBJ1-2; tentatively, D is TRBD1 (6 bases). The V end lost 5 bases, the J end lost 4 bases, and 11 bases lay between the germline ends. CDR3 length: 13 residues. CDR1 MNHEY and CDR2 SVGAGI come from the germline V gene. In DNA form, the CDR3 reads TGTGCCAGCAGTCTAGGGGGGGGCTATGGCTACACCTTC. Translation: CASSLGGGYGYTF.

CDR3 sequence reads: CASSVGSGEAYEQYF. The CDR3 coding sequence is TGTGCCAGCAGCGTAGGTAGCGGGGAAGCCTACGAGCAGTACTTC. The chain links TRBV9 to TRBJ2-7; TRBD2 matches 8 bases. The CDR3 is made up of 15 amino acids. The V gene end was trimmed by 0 bases and the J gene end by 2 bases; junction bases not matched to a gene: 4. CDR1 is SGDLS, CDR2 YYNGEE, per germline. Complete variable domain (other parts from reference TRBV9 and TRBJ2-7): DSGVTQTPKHLITATGQRVTLRCSPRSGDLSVYWYQQSLDQGLQFLIQYYNGEERAKGNILERFSAQQFPDLHSELNLSSLELGDSALYFCASSVGSGEAYEQYFGPGTRLTVT.

In DNA form, the CDR3 reads TGCGCCAGCAGCCAAGGCGGGACTAGCGGGAGGAATGAGCAGTTCTTC. Protein sequence: CASSQGGTSGRNEQFF. The genes are TRBV4-3 and TRBJ2-1; 15 bases are a match to TRBD2. Trimming at V came to 1 base and at J to 7 bases, leaving 2 bases not matched to a gene. Per germline, CDR1 LGHNA and CDR2 YSLEER. CDR3 length equals 16 residues.

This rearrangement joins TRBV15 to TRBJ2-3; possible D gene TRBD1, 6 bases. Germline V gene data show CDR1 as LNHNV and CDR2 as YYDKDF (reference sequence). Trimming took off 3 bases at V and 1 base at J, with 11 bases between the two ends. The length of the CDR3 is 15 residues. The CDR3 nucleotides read TGTGCCACCAGCAGCAGGGGCGTGGGCACAGATACGCAGTATTTT. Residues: CATSSRGVGTDTQYF.

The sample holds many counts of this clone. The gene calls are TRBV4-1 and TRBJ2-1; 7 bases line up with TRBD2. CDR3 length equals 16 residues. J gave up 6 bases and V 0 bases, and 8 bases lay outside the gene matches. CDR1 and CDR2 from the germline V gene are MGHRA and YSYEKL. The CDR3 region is CASSQDTGLGGNEQFF. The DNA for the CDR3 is TGCGCCAGCAGCCAAGATACCGGACTAGGTGGCAATGAGCAGTTCTTC.

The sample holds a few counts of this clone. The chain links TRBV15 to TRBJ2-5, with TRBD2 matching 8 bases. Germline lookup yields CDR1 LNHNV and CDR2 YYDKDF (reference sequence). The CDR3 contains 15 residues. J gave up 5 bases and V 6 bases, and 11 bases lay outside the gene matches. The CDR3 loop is CATRPSGSAGETQYF. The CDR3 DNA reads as TGTGCCACCAGACCAAGCGGGAGTGCAGGGGAGACCCAGTACTTC.

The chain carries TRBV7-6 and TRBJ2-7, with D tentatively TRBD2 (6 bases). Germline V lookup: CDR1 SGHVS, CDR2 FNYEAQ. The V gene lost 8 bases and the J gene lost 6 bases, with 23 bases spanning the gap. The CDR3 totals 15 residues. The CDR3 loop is CASSLGMEGYPEQYF. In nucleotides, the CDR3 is TGTGCCAGCTCCCTAGGGATGGAGGGGTATCCCGAGCAGTACTTC.

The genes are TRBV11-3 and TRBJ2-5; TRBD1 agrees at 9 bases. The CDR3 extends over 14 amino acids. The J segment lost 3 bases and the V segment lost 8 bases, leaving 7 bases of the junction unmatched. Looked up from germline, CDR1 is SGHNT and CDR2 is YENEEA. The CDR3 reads CASVQTGGEETQYF. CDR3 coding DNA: TGTGCCAGCGTACAGACAGGGGGAGAAGAGACCCAGTACTTC.

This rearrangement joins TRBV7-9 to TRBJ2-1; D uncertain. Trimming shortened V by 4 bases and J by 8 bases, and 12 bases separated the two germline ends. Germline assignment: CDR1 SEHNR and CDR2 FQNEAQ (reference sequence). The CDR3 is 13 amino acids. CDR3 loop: CASSSVSWDEQFF. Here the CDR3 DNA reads TGTGCCAGCAGCTCGGTTAGCTGGGATGAGCAGTTCTTC.

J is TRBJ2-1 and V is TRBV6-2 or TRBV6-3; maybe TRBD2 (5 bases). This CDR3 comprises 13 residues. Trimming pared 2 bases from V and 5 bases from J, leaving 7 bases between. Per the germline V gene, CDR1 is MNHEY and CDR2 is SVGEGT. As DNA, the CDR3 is TGTGCCAGCAGTTACACTAGTAACAATGAGCAGTTCTTC. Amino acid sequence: CASSYTSNNEQFF.

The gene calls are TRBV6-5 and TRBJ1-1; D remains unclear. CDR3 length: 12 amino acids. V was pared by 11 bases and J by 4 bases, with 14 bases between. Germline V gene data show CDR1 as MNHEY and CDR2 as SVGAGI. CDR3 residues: CAALAGSTEAFF. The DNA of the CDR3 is TGTGCCGCCCTGGCGGGGTCCACTGAAGCTTTCTTT.

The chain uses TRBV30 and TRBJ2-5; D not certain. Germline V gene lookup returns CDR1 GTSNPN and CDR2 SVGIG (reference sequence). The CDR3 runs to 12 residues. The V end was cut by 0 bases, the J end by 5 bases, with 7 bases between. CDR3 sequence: CAWSVRAETQYF. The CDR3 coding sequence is TGTGCCTGGAGTGTACGAGCGGAGACCCAGTACTTC.

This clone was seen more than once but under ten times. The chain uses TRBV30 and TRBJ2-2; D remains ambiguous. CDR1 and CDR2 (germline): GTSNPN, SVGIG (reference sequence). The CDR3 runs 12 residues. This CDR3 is CAFGPFTGELFF. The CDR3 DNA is TGTGCATTCGGTCCTTTCACCGGGGAGCTGTTTTTT.

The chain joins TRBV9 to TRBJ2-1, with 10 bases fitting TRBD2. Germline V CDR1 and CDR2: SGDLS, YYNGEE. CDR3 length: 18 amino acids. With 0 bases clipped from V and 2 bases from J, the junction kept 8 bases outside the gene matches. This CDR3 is CASSVVPTGTSAYNEQFF. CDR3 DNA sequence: TGTGCCAGCAGCGTAGTCCCGACCGGGACTAGCGCCTACAATGAGCAGTTCTTC.

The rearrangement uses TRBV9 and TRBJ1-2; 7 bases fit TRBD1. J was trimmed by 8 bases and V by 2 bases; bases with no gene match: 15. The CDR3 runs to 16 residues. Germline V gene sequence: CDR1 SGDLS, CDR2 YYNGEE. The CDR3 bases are TGTGCCAGCAGCGTCAGGGGGGCAGGGGGTATAGGCGGCTACACCTTC. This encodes CASSVRGAGGIGGYTF.

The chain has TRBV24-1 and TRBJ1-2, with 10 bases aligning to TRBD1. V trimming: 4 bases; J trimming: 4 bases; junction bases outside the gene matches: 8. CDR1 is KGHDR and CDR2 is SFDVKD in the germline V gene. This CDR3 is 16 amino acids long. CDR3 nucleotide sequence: TGTGCCACCAGTGAGTACCGGGACAGGGGTCCCTATGGCTACACCTTC. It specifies CATSEYRDRGPYGYTF.

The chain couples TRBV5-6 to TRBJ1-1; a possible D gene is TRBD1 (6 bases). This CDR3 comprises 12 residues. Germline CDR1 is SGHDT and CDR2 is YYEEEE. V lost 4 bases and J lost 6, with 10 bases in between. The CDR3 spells CASSIRTAEAFF. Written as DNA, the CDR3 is TGTGCCAGCAGCATTCGGACAGCTGAAGCTTTCTTT. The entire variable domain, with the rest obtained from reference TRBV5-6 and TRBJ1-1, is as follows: DAGVTQSPTHLIKTRGQQVTLRCSPKSGHDTVSWYQQALGQGPQFIFQYYEEEERQRGNFPDRFSGHQFPNYSSELNVNALLLGDSALYLCASSIRTAEAFFGQGTRLTVV.

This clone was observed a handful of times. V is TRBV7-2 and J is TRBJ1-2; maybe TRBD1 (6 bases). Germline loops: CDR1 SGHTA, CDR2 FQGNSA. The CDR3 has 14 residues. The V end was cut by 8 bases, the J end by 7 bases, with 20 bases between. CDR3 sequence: CASSGQLPLSGYTF. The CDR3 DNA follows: TGTGCCAGCTCCGGACAGTTACCCTTGAGTGGCTACACCTTC.

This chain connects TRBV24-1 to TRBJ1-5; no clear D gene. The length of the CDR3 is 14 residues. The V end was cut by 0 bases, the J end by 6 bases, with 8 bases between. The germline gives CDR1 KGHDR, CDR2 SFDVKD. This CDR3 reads CATSDLVSAQPQHF. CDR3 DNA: TGTGCCACCAGTGATTTGGTCAGTGCTCAGCCCCAGCATTTT.

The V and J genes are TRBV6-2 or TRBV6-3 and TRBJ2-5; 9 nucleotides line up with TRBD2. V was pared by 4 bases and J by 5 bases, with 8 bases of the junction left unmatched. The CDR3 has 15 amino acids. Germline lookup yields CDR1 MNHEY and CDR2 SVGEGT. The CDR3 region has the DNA TGTGCCAGCAGTTTGTTAGCGGGAGCGTGGGAGACCCAGTACTTC. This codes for CASSLLAGAWETQYF.

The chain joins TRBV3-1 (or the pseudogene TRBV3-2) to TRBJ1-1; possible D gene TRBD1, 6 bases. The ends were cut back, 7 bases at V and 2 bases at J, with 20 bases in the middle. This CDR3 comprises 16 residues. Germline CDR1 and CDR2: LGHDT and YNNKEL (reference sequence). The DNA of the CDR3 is TGTGCCAGCACCCTGCGTGGACAGCTACCAAACACTGAAGCTTTCTTT. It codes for CASTLRGQLPNTEAFF.

CDR3 in DNA: TGTGCCAGCAGCGTAGCCCCGGGGACGAACACCGGGGAGCTGTTTTTT. Amino acids: CASSVAPGTNTGELFF. The chain has TRBV9 and TRBJ2-2, with D perhaps matching TRBD2 (5 bases). The CDR3 consists of 16 residues. Germline values: CDR1 SGDLS, CDR2 YYNGEE. Trimming cost V 0 bases and J 0 bases, with 9 bases left between them.

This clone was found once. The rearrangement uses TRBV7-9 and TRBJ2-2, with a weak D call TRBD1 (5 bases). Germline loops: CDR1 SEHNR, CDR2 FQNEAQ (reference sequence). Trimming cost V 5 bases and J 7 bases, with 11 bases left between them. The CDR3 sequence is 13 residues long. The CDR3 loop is CASSLTVRGELFF. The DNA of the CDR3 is TGTGCCAGCAGCCTGACAGTCCGCGGGGAGCTGTTTTTT.